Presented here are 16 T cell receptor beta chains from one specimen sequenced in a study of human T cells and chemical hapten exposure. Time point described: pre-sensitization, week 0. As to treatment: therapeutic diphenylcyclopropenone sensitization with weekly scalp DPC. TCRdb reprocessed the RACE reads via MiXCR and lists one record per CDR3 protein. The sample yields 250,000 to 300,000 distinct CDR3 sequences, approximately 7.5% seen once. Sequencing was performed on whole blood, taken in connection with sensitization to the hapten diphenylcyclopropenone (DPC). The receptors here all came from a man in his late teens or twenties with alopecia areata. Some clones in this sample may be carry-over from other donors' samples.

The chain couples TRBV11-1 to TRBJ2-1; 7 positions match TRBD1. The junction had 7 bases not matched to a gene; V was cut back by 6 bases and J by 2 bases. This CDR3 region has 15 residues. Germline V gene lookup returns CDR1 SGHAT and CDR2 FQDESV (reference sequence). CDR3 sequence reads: CASRDRPGPYNEQFF. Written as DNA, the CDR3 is TGTGCCAGCAGGGACAGGCCGGGCCCCTACAATGAGCAGTTCTTC.

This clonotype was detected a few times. The CDR3 loop reads CASRSDTLNTEAFF. DNA of the CDR3: TGTGCCAGCAGATCGGACACCCTGAACACTGAAGCTTTCTTT. The chain recombines TRBV12-3 or TRBV12-4 with TRBJ1-1, with D tentatively TRBD1 (5 bases). Trimming took 6 bases from V and 0 from J, leaving 11 bases between them. The length of the CDR3 is 14 residues.

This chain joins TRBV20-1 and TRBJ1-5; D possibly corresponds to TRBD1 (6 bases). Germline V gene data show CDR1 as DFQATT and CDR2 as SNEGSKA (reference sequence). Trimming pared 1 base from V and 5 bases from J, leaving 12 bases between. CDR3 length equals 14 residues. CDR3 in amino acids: CSARGGARDQPQHF. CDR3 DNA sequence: TGCAGTGCTAGAGGGGGGGCGCGGGATCAGCCCCAGCATTTT.

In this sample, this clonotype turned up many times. The CDR3 nucleotides read TGCAGCGTTGAGAGGGACAGGGAGGATGAGCAGTTCTTC. Amino acids: CSVERDREDEQFF. The V gene is TRBV29-1, the J gene TRBJ2-1, with TRBD1 identical over 9 bases. The CDR3 contains 13 residues. J lost 8 bases, V lost 3 bases, and 5 bases had no gene match. Germline values: CDR1 SQVTM, CDR2 ANQGSEA.

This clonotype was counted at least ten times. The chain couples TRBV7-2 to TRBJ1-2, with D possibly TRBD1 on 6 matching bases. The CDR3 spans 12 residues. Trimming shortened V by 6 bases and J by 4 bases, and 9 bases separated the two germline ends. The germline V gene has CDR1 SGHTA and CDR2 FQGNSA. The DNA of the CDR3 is TGTGCCAGCAGTCGGGACACCTATGGCTACACCTTC. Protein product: CASSRDTYGYTF.

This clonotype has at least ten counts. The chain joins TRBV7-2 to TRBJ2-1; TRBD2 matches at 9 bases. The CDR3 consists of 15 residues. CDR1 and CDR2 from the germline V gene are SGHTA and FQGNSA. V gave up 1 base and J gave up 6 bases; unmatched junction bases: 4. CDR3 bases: TGTGCCAGCAGCTTAGTGGCGGGGGGGCCCAATGAGCAGTTCTTC. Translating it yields CASSLVAGGPNEQFF.

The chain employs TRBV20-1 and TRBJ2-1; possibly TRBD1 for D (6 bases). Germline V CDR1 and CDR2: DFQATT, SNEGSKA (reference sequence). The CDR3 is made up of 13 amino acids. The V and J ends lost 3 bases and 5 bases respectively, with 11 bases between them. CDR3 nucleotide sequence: TGCAGTGCTAGTTTCAGGGGAAACAATGAGCAGTTCTTC. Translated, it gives CSASFRGNNEQFF.

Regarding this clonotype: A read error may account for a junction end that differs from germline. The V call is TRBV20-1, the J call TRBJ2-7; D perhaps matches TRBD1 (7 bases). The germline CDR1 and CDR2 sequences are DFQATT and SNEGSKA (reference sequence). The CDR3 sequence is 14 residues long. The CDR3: CSAGEAGGIYEQYF. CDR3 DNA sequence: TGCAGTGCTGGAGAGGCAGGGGGGATCTACGAGCAGTACTTC.

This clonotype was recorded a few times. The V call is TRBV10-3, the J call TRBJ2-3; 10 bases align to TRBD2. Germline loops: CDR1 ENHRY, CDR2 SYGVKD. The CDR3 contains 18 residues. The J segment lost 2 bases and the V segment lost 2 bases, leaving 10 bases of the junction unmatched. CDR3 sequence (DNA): TGTGCCATCAGTGAGCCAGCGGGGGGGCAGGATAACACAGATACGCAGTATTTT. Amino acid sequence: CAISEPAGGQDNTDTQYF.

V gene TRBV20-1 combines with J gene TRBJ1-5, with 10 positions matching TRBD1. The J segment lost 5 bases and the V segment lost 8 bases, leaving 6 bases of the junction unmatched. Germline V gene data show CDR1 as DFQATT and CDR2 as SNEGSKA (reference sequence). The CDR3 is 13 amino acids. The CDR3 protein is CSTRQGAHQPQHF. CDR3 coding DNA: TGCAGTACTCGACAGGGGGCACATCAGCCCCAGCATTTT.

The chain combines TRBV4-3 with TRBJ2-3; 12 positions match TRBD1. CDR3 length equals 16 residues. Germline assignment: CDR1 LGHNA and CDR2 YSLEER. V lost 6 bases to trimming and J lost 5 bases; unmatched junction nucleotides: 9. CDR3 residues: CASRPTGTGGRDTQYF. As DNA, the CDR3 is TGCGCCAGCAGGCCCACCGGGACAGGGGGCCGAGATACGCAGTATTTT.

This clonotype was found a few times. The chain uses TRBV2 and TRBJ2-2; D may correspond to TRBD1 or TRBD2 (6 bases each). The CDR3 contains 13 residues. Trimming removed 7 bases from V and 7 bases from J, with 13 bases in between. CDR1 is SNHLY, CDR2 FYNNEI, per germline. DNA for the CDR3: TGTGCCAGCACGGGGGCCCTGGACGGGGAGCTGTTTTTT. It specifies CASTGALDGELFF.

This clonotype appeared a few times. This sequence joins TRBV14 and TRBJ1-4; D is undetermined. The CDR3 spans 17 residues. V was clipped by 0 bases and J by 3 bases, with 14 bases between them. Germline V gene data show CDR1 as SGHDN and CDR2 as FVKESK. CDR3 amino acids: CASSQDHEPASNEKLFF. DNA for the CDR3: TGTGCCAGCAGCCAAGATCACGAGCCAGCCTCTAATGAAAAACTGTTTTTT.

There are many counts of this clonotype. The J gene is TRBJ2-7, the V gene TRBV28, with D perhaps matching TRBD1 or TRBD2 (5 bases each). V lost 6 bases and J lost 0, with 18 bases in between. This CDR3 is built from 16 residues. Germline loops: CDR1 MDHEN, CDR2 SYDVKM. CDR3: CASRSTGTGSSYEQYF. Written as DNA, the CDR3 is TGTGCCAGCAGATCTACCGGGACGGGTAGCTCCTACGAGCAGTACTTC. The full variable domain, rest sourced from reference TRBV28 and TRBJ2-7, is DVKVTQSSRYLVKRTGEKVFLECVQDMDHENMFWYRQDPGLGLRLIYFSYDVKMKEKGDIPEGYSVSREKKERFSLILESASTNQTSMYLCASRSTGTGSSYEQYFGPGTRLTVT.

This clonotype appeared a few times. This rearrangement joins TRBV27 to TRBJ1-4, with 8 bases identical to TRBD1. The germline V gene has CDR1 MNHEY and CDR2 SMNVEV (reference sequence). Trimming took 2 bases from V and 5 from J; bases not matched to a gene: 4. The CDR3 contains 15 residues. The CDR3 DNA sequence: TGTGCCAGCAGTTTAGCCAGGGGGCGGAATGAAAAACTGTTTTTT. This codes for CASSLARGRNEKLFF.

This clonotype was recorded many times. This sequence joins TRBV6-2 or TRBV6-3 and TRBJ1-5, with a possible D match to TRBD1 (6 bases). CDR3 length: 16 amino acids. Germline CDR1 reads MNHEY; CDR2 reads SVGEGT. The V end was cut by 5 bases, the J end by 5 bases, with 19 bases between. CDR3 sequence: CASSRQAGSWDQPQHF. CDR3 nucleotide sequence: TGTGCCAGCAGTAGACAGGCGGGGAGTTGGGATCAGCCCCAGCATTTT.